The T cell receptor (beta chain) described here comes from a study of T-cell memory formation after mild COVID-19. Study as a whole: The two donors had largely donor-specific TCR clusters. Study results and limitations: A balance of CD4 and CD8 characterized clones contracting day 15 to 85, whereas later expanders leaned CD4+.

The germline CDR1 and CDR2 sequences are DFQATT and SNEGSKA (reference sequence). V gave up 3 bases and J gave up 4 bases, with 15 bases separating them. There are 14 residues in the CDR3. TCR alpha and TCR beta cDNA libraries with sample barcodes and UMIs came from 5'RACE using constant-segment primers. In TCRdb, the 5' RACE reads were re-called with MiXCR into one record per CDR3 protein. This sample carries 150,000 to 200,000 distinct CDR3 sequences, more than 12% of them seen once, and the ten largest clones take around an eighth. As for this clonotype: What it binds is unknown.

Specimen: PBMCs or a T cell subset sorted from them (not recorded which). The rearrangement uses TRBV20-1 and TRBJ1-2, with a possible D match to TRBD1 (6 bases). This clonotype was obtained from an adult woman who had mild COVID-19 (a few samples of this study predate the infection). Cell type and time point are not known. This chain's CDR3 is CSASDRGAIYGYTF. As DNA, the CDR3 is TGCAGTGCTAGCGATAGGGGGGCGATCTATGGCTACACCTTC.